Listed below are T cell receptor beta chains from one sample, sequenced in a study of CD8 T cells in Susac syndrome. Using its own MiXCR run on the immunoSEQ multiplex PCR reads, TCRdb lists one record per CDR3 protein. The sample holds around 180,000 distinct CDR3 sequences; 95% are singletons and the top ten take less than 0.2%. The sequenced sample was CD8+ T cells from PBMCs. The receptors here all came from a human donor with multiple sclerosis. CDR3s include the opening cysteine and the closing phenylalanine or tryptophan. Fields, in order: CDR3 protein, CDR3 DNA, V gene, J gene, D gene, clone size. A D gene is named only where the DNA matches it firmly. Clone size is shown for a subset of rows, as once, few, many or a class of expanded clone.

CASSLSGGIPYNEQFF,TGTGCCAGCAGTTTATCTGGGGGGATACCCTACAATGAGCAGTTCTTC,TRBV27,TRBJ2-1,-,-
CASSLARTGPSYEQYF,TGCGCCAGCAGCTTGGCCAGGACAGGGCCCTCCTACGAGCAGTACTTC,TRBV5-1,TRBJ2-7,TRBD1,-
CATSTGLGGTTEAFF,TGTGCCACCAGCACAGGGCTGGGGGGCACGACTGAAGCTTTCTTT,TRBV15,TRBJ1-1,-,-
CASSPTWDEQFF,TGTGCCAGCAGCCCCACGTGGGATGAGCAGTTCTTC,TRBV6-2/TRBV6-3,TRBJ2-1,-,-
CASSLSAAQETQYF,TGTGCCAGCAGTTTATCGGCGGCCCAAGAGACCCAGTACTTC,TRBV28,TRBJ2-5,-,-
CSVPGQGNGYTF,TGCAGCGTTCCTGGACAGGGAAACGGCTACACCTTC,TRBV29-1,TRBJ1-2,TRBD1,-
CASSGDRVGQNIQYF,TGTGCCAGCAGCGGTGACAGGGTGGGACAAAACATTCAGTACTTC,TRBV9,TRBJ2-4,TRBD1,-
CASSGRQGDYGYTF,TGTGCCAGCAGTGGCCGGCAGGGGGACTATGGCTACACCTTC,TRBV2,TRBJ1-2,TRBD1,-
CASSLVVGGGPPYEQYF,TGCGCCAGCAGCTTGGTGGTCGGGGGCGGCCCTCCCTACGAGCAGTACTTC,TRBV5-1,TRBJ2-7,-,-
CSVDAGELDTQYF,TGCAGCGTTGATGCGGGAGAGTTAGATACGCAGTATTTT,TRBV29-1,TRBJ2-3,TRBD2,-
CASRHKGESSYEQYF,TGTGCCAGCAGGCATAAGGGGGAAAGCTCCTACGAGCAGTACTTC,TRBV6-5,TRBJ2-7,-,-
CASTLRGAQPQHF,TGTGCCAGCACCCTACGTGGGGCTCAGCCCCAGCATTTT,TRBV7-2,TRBJ1-5,-,-
CASSYSSSELFF,TGTGCCAGCAGTTACTCGTCTTCGGAGCTGTTTTTT,TRBV27,TRBJ2-2,-,-
CSGSDTGAFF,TGCAGTGGGAGTGACACTGGAGCTTTCTTT,TRBV20-1,TRBJ1-1,-,-
CASSLLAGGPRAQYF,TGTGCCAGCAGCTTACTAGCGGGGGGCCCCCGAGCCCAGTACTTC,TRBV7-9,TRBJ2-5,TRBD2,-
CASSEWTGVRYEQYF,TGTGCCAGCAGTGAATGGACAGGGGTACGCTACGAGCAGTACTTC,TRBV2,TRBJ2-7,TRBD1,-
CSVEDGFTSSYNEQFF,TGCAGCGTTGAAGATGGGTTTACGAGCTCCTACAATGAGCAGTTCTTC,TRBV29-1,TRBJ2-1,-,-
CASSLGGQPQHF,TGTGCCAGCAGTTTAGGGGGGCAGCCCCAGCATTTT,TRBV12-3/TRBV12-4,TRBJ1-5,-,few
CASAATGSNYGYTF,TGTGCTAGTGCCGCCACCGGATCCAACTATGGCTACACCTTC,TRBV12-5,TRBJ1-2,-,-
CASSGGTGVNTEAFF,TGTGCCAGCAGTGGAGGTACAGGGGTGAACACTGAAGCTTTCTTT,TRBV25-1,TRBJ1-1,TRBD1,-
CSVPGRITDTQYF,TGCAGCGTCCCGGGACGTATTACAGATACGCAGTATTTT,TRBV29-1,TRBJ2-3,-,few
CASSEHGDPNTEAFF,TGTGCCAGCAGCGAGCACGGAGACCCGAACACTGAAGCTTTCTTT,TRBV9,TRBJ1-1,-,-
CASEGGPEAFF,TGTGCCAGCGAAGGGGGGCCTGAAGCTTTCTTT,TRBV4-2,TRBJ1-1,-,-
CASSVLEQATGELFF,TGTGCCAGCAGCGTTCTGGAACAGGCGACCGGGGAGCTGTTTTTT,TRBV9,TRBJ2-2,-,-
CSANPLTSGQTNIQYF,TGCAGTGCTAACCCCTTGACTAGCGGCCAAACGAACATTCAGTACTTC,TRBV20-1,TRBJ2-4,TRBD2,-
CASSVGSVPPRQETQYF,TGTGCCAGCAGCGTAGGTTCGGTTCCGCCACGACAAGAGACCCAGTACTTC,TRBV9,TRBJ2-5,-,-
CASSYYYGDGYTF,TGTGCCAGCAGTTACTATTATGGTGATGGCTACACCTTC,TRBV6-6,TRBJ1-2,-,-
CASSYREGTDTQYF,TGTGCCAGCAGCTACCGGGAGGGCACAGATACGCAGTATTTT,TRBV27,TRBJ2-3,TRBD2,-
CASSLLAGGSYNEQFF,TGTGCCAGCAGCTTATTGGCGGGAGGTTCCTACAATGAGCAGTTCTTC,TRBV7-6,TRBJ2-1,TRBD2,few
CASSRATDTEAFF,TGCGCCAGCAGCCGAGCGACGGACACTGAAGCTTTCTTT,TRBV4-1,TRBJ1-1,-,-
CASSPRESPDTQYF,TGTGCCAGCAGCCCGCGGGAGTCCCCAGATACGCAGTATTTT,TRBV14,TRBJ2-3,TRBD2,-
CASSVGGYSTDTQYF,TGTGCCAGCAGCGTAGGCGGGTACAGCACAGATACGCAGTATTTT,TRBV9,TRBJ2-3,-,-
CASSSLGGSNEKLFF,TGTGCCAGCAGCTCCCTCGGGGGGTCTAATGAAAAACTGTTTTTT,TRBV7-8,TRBJ1-4,-,-
CASSLLAGGIDTQYF,TGTGCCAGCAGCTTACTCGCGGGGGGGATAGATACGCAGTATTTT,TRBV7-2,TRBJ2-3,TRBD2,-
CASSQDGDGPEAFF,TGTGCCAGCAGCCAAGATGGAGACGGGCCTGAAGCTTTCTTT,TRBV3-1,TRBJ1-1,-,-
CASSLLSGGPYEQYF,TGCGCCAGCAGTCTTCTCTCTGGTGGGCCCTACGAGCAGTACTTC,TRBV23-1,TRBJ2-7,-,once
CASSGSSGQETQYF,TGTGCCAGCAGCGGGTCGTCGGGCCAAGAGACCCAGTACTTC,TRBV9,TRBJ2-5,-,-
CSASTGTYEQYF,TGCAGTGCTTCGACAGGCACCTACGAGCAGTACTTC,TRBV20-1,TRBJ2-7,-,few
CAWGGDTEAFF,TGTGCCTGGGGAGGGGACACTGAAGCTTTCTTT,TRBV30,TRBJ1-1,-,-
CASSLVPGPTYEQYF,TGTGCCAGCAGTTTAGTCCCCGGGCCCACCTACGAGCAGTACTTC,TRBV28,TRBJ2-7,-,-
CASAELAGLETQYF,TGTGCCTCAGCGGAGCTAGCGGGGTTGGAGACCCAGTACTTC,TRBV7-8,TRBJ2-5,TRBD2,-
CASSQVSGTSEFF,TGCGCCAGCAGCCAAGTCTCCGGGACTAGCGAGTTCTTC,TRBV4-1,TRBJ2-1,TRBD2,-
CSVDTGAYGYTF,TGCAGCGTTGACACAGGGGCGTATGGCTACACCTTC,TRBV29-1,TRBJ1-2,TRBD1,-
CASSQGVGQTSSYEQYF,TGTGCCAGCAGCCAAGGAGTCGGACAGACGAGCTCCTACGAGCAGTACTTC,TRBV3-1,TRBJ2-7,-,-
CSVEVRSEQYF,TGCAGCGTTGAAGTAAGGTCCGAGCAGTACTTC,TRBV29-1,TRBJ2-7,-,few
CASSRPQGLGLPQFF,TGTGCCAGCAGTCGACCCCAAGGTCTCGGATTACCGCAGTTCTTC,TRBV27,TRBJ2-1,-,once
CASSVEGLTDTQYF,TGTGCCAGCAGCGTAGAGGGCCTCACAGATACGCAGTATTTT,TRBV9,TRBJ2-3,-,-
CASSSTEFIDTQYF,TGTGCCAGCAGTAGCACCGAGTTCATAGATACGCAGTATTTT,TRBV7-9,TRBJ2-3,-,-
CSVGGKFYGYTF,TGCAGCGTTGGTGGAAAGTTCTATGGCTACACCTTC,TRBV29-1,TRBJ1-2,-,-